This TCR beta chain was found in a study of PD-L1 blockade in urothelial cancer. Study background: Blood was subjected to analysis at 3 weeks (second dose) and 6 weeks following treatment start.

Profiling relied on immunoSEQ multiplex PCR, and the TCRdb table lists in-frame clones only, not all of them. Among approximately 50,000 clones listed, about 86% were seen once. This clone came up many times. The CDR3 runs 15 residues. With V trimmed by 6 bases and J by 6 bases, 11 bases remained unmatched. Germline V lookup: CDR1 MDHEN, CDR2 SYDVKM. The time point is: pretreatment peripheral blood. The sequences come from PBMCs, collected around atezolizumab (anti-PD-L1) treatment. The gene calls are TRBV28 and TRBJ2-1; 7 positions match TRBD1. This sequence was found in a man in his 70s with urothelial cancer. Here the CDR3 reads CASRETGPNGNEQFF. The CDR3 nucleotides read TGTGCCAGCAGGGAGACAGGGCCCAATGGCAATGAGCAGTTCTTC.